The text below deals with one T cell receptor (beta chain). Its antigen remains unidentified. The data originate from a study of shared clonotypes between healthy human individuals. An even split of each subset's genomic DNA across several immunoSEQ plates was performed. Sequencing was performed with immunoSEQ multiplex PCR; in TCRdb, only in-frame clones are kept and a portion is missing. The profile shows some 2.1 million clones, over 85% of them singletons. Study-wide results and limits: Estimated richness values were generally larger in naive subsets than in memory subsets. The diversity represented, both genetic and in exposure history, was limited by few donors.

The sequence came from a man younger than 35 in good health. Sequencing was performed on naive CD4+ T cells sorted from blood. This sample's subset: CD45RA+ positively selected.

The CDR3 DNA reads TGTGCCAGCAGCCCTCAGGCGGACTACGAGCAGTACTTC. Translated, it gives CASSPQADYEQYF. The V call is TRBV11-3, the J call TRBJ2-7, with D hard to call. The CDR3 totals 13 residues. Trimming removed 5 bases at V and 3 bases at J, with 11 bases between. In germline, CDR1 is SGHNT, CDR2 YENEEA.